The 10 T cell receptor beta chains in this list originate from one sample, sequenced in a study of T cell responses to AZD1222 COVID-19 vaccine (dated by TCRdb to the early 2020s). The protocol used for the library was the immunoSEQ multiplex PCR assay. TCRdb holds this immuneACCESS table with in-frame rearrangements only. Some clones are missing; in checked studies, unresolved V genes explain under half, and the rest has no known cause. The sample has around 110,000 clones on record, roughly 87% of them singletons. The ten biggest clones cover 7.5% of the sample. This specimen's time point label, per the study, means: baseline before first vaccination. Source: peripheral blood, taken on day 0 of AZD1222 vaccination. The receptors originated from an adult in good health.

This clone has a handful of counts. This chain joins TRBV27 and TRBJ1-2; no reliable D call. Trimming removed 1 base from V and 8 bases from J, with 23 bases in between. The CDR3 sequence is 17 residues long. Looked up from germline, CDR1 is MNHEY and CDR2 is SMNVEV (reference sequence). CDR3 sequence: CASSLYPPQQALSGYTF. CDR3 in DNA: TGTGCCAGCAGTTTATACCCCCCCCAGCAGGCACTTTCGGGCTACACCTTC.

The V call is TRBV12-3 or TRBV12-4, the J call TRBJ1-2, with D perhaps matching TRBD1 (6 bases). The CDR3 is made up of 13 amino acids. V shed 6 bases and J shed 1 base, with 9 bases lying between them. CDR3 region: CASSPGVNYGYTF. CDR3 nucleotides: TGTGCCAGCAGCCCAGGGGTTAACTATGGCTACACCTTC.

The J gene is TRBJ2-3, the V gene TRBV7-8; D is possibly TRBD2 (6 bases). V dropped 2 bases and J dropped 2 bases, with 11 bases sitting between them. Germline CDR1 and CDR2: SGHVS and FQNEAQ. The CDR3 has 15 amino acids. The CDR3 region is CASSLPGTPTDTQYF. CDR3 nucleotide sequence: TGTGCCAGCAGCTTACCCGGGACTCCCACAGATACGCAGTATTTT.

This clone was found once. CDR3 in amino acids: CASENGIHNEQFF. The DNA for the CDR3 is TGTGCCTCCGAGAACGGAATTCACAATGAGCAGTTCTTC. The genes are TRBV19 and TRBJ2-1; no clear D gene. The V end lost 11 bases, the J end lost 5 bases, and 16 bases lay between the germline ends. Germline CDR1 LNHDA, CDR2 SQIVND (reference sequence). The CDR3 is 13 residues long. The whole variable domain, filled in from reference TRBV19 and TRBJ2-1, reads DGGITQSPKYLFRKEGQNVTLSCEQNLNHDAMYWYRQDPGQGLRLIYYSQIVNDFQKGDIAEGYSVSREKKESFPLTVTSAQKNPTAFYLCASENGIHNEQFFGPGTRLTVL.

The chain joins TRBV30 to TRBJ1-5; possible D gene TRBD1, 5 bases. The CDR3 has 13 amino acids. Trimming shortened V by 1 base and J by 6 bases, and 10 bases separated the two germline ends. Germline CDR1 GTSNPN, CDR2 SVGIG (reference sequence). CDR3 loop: CAWSEQGGQPQHF. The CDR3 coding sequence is TGTGCCTGGAGTGAGCAGGGTGGTCAGCCCCAGCATTTT.

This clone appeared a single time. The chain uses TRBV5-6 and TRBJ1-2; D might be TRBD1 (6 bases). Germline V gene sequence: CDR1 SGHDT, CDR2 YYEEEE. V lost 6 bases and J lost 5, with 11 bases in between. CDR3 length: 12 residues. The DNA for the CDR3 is TGTGCCAGCACCGACAGGACTTATGGCTACACCTTC. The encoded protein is CASTDRTYGYTF.

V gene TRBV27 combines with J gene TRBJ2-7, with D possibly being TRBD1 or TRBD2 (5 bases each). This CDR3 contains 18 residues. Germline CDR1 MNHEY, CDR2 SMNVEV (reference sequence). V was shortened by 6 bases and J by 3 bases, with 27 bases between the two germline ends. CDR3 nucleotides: TGTGCCAGCAGGGCGGGCTGGGGGATAATGGAAGGGCGCTACGAGCAGTACTTC. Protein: CASRAGWGIMEGRYEQYF.

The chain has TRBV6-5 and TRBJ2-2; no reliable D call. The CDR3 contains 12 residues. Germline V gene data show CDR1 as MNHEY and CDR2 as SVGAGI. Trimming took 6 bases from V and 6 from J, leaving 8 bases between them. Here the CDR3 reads CASRTGPGELFF. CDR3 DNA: TGTGCCAGCAGGACGGGTCCCGGGGAGCTGTTTTTT.

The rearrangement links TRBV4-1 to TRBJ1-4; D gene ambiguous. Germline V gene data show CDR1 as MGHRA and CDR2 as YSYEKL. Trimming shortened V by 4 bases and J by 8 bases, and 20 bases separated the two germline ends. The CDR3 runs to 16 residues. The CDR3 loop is CASSRVLDGLPEKLFF. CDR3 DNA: TGCGCCAGCAGCCGCGTCCTTGATGGGCTTCCGGAAAAACTGTTTTTT.

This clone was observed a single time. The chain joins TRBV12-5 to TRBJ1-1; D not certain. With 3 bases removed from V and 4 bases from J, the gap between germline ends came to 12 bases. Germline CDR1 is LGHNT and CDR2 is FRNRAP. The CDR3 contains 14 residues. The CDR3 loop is CASGFPKGLTEAFF. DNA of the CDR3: TGTGCTAGTGGTTTCCCTAAGGGTCTCACTGAAGCTTTCTTT.